The 15 T cell receptor beta chains below come from one sample, sequenced in a study of cytomegalovirus exposure and HLA in healthy donors. PCR used 60 Vbeta primers and 13 Jbeta primers. Measured with immunoSEQ multiplex PCR; TCRdb has only the in-frame clones, and not every one. The table lists 110,000 to 150,000 clones, around 80% of them singletons. Sample: PBMCs. Receptor source: a boy aged 2 to 10 in good health and CMV-seronegative.

This chain connects TRBV15 to TRBJ2-2; possible D gene TRBD2, 5 bases. This CDR3 region has 15 residues. The germline V gene encodes CDR1 LNHNV and CDR2 YYDKDF (reference sequence). V lost 8 bases, J lost 0 bases, and 13 bases lay in between. The CDR3 coding sequence is TGTGCCACCGCCCGACGAGCGGCGAACACCGGGGAGCTGTTTTTT. It codes for CATARRAANTGELFF.

V is TRBV6-5 and J is TRBJ1-1; maybe TRBD1 (6 bases). The CDR3 covers 16 residues. The germline V gene encodes CDR1 MNHEY and CDR2 SVGAGI. Trimming removed 2 bases from V and 4 bases from J, with 17 bases in between. CDR3 residues: CASSYPAPGEVTEAFF. The CDR3 DNA reads as TGTGCCAGCAGTTACCCTGCACCAGGGGAAGTCACTGAAGCTTTCTTT.

The chain employs TRBV10-2 and TRBJ2-5, with 11 bases aligning to TRBD2. The germline V gene has CDR1 WSHSY and CDR2 SAAADI. J gave up 2 bases and V 5 bases, and 16 bases lay outside the gene matches. The CDR3 consists of 19 residues. Written as DNA, the CDR3 is TGCGCCAGCAGTCAAACCATTACTAGCGGGAGCTGGGGGCAAGAGACCCAGTACTTC. It encodes CASSQTITSGSWGQETQYF.

The rearrangement links TRBV19 to TRBJ2-1, with TRBD2 matching over 7 bases. V was clipped by 3 bases and J by 3 bases; unmatched bases: 5. CDR1 and CDR2 (germline): LNHDA, SQIVND (reference sequence). This CDR3 comprises 15 residues. CDR3 sequence (DNA): TGTGCCAGTAGTATCGGGCTAGCGGACTACAATGAGCAGTTCTTC. This sequence encodes CASSIGLADYNEQFF.

The chain carries TRBV6-1 and TRBJ2-2; the match to TRBD1 covers 8 bases. The CDR3 runs 14 residues. Losses at the gene ends were 10 bases for V and 2 bases for J; bases not matched to a gene: 6. From germline, CDR1 is MNHNS and CDR2 SASEGT. CDR3 residues: CAITTGVNTGELFF. As DNA, the CDR3 is TGTGCCATTACGACAGGGGTAAACACCGGGGAGCTGTTTTTT.

In nucleotides, the CDR3 is TGCGCCAGCAGCCTACTACGGGGAAACTATGGCTACACCTTC. Translated, it gives CASSLLRGNYGYTF. The rearrangement uses TRBV5-1 and TRBJ1-2; D remains unclear. The germline CDR1 and CDR2 sequences are SGHRS and YFSETQ. CDR3 length: 14 residues. Trimming stripped 4 bases from V and 2 bases from J, with 12 bases between.

A few counts support this clone. The chain joins TRBV7-9 to TRBJ2-3; a weak D match, TRBD2 (6 bases). The CDR3 is 15 amino acids. Germline-derived CDR1 and CDR2 are SEHNR and FQNEAQ (reference sequence). Between the trimmed V and J ends, which lost 7 bases and 3 bases, there was a span of 17 bases. DNA of the CDR3: TGTGCCAGCACCGAGGGACTCCGGGGGACAGATACGCAGTATTTT. It is translated as CASTEGLRGTDTQYF.

This clone has only a few counts. The chain couples TRBV10-3 to TRBJ2-5, with a weak D call TRBD1 (7 bases). The CDR3 is 15 residues long. V was cut by 3 bases and J by 5 bases, with 16 bases left in between. The germline V gene encodes CDR1 ENHRY and CDR2 SYGVKD. In nucleotides, the CDR3 is TGTGCCATCAGTGAAGACAGGGAGGCGCCGGAGACCCAGTACTTC. Translation gives CAISEDREAPETQYF.

The chain is built from TRBV2 and TRBJ2-5; 9 bases fit TRBD2. Looked up from germline, CDR1 is SNHLY and CDR2 is FYNNEI. CDR3 length: 15 residues. With V trimmed by 4 bases and J by 4 bases, 7 bases remained unmatched. CDR3 sequence reads: CASSGGSGSRETQYF. The CDR3 nucleotides read TGTGCCAGCAGTGGGGGTAGCGGGAGTCGAGAGACCCAGTACTTC.

A single count supports this clone. The chain recombines TRBV7-8 with TRBJ2-1, with D perhaps matching TRBD2 (6 bases). Trimming stripped 8 bases from V and 1 base from J, with 15 bases between. The germline V gene has CDR1 SGHVS and CDR2 FQNEAQ. The CDR3 sequence is 15 residues long. CDR3 amino acids: CASFVGSSSYNEQFF. The DNA for the CDR3 is TGTGCCAGCTTTGTCGGGAGTTCTTCCTACAATGAGCAGTTCTTC.

This clone was seen a few times. This chain connects TRBV5-8 to TRBJ1-4; D is perhaps TRBD1 (6 bases). V gave up 3 bases and J gave up 6 bases, with 15 bases separating them. Germline V gene sequence: CDR1 SGHTS, CDR2 YDEGEE. The CDR3 contains 15 residues. The CDR3 DNA reads TGTGCCAGCAGCTCCCGGGGGGACACCTATGAAAAACTGTTTTTT. Amino acids: CASSSRGDTYEKLFF.

The rearrangement joins TRBV5-1 to TRBJ2-1, with 11 bases that match TRBD2. The CDR3 is 15 residues long. V was clipped by 3 bases and J by 7 bases; unmatched bases: 6. CDR1 and CDR2 from the germline V gene are SGHRS and YFSETQ. The CDR3 DNA reads TGCGCCAGCAGCTCGGGACTAGCGGAAAAAAATGAGCAGTTCTTC. This gives the protein CASSSGLAEKNEQFF.

The chain is built from TRBV28 and TRBJ2-1, with TRBD1 identical over 7 bases. The germline V gene has CDR1 MDHEN and CDR2 SYDVKM. The J segment lost 4 bases and the V segment lost 6 bases, leaving 9 bases of the junction unmatched. The CDR3 has 15 amino acids. Here the CDR3 DNA reads TGTGCCAGCAGGCCCGGGACAGAGAAGTACAATGAGCAGTTCTTC. This sequence encodes CASRPGTEKYNEQFF.

This chain connects TRBV7-9 to TRBJ2-1; D gene ambiguous. This CDR3 is 14 amino acids long. V lost 3 bases, J lost 0 bases, and 6 bases lay in between. The V gene's germline CDR1 is SEHNR and CDR2 FQNEAQ (reference sequence). The CDR3 DNA is TGTGCCAGCAGCTTGCCGAGCTCCTACAATGAGCAGTTCTTC. Translated: CASSLPSSYNEQFF.

The chain is built from TRBV20-1 and TRBJ2-7; D is ambiguous. Germline values: CDR1 DFQATT, CDR2 SNEGSKA (reference sequence). Trimming took off 0 bases at V and 6 bases at J, with 6 bases between the two ends. This CDR3 spans 11 amino acids. The CDR3 sequence: CSARDRFEQYF. The DNA for the CDR3 is TGCAGTGCTAGAGACCGTTTCGAGCAGTACTTC.